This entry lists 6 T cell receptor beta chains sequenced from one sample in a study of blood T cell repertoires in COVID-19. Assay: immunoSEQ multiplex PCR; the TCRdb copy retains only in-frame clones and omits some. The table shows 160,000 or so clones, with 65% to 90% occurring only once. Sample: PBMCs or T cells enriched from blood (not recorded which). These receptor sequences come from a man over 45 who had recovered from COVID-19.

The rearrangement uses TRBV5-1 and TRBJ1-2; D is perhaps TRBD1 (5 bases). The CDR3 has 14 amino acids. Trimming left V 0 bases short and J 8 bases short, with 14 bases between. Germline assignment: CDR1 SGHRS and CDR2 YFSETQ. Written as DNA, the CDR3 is TGCGCCAGCAGCTTGGCCTCAGGGCAGCAAGGCTACACCTTC. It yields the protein CASSLASGQQGYTF.

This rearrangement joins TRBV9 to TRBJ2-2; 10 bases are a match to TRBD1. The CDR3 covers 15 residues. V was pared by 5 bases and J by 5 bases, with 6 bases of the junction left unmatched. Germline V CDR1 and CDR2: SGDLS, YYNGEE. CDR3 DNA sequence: TGTGCCAGCAGTCTAGGACAGGGGGGGACCGGGGAGCTGTTTTTT. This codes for CASSLGQGGTGELFF.

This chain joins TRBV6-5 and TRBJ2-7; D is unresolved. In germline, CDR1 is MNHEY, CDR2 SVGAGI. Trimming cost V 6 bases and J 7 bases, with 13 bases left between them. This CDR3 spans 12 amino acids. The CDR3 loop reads CASSPYSGEQYF. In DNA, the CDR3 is TGTGCCAGCAGCCCCTACAGTGGGGAGCAGTACTTC.

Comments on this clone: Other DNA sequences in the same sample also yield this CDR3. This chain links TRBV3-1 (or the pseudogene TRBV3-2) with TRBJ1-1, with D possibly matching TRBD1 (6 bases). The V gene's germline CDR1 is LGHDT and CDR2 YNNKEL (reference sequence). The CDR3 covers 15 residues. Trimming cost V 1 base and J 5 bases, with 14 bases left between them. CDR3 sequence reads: CASSQGGGGRTEAFF. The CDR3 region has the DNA TGTGCCAGCAGCCAAGGGGGGGGCGGGAGGACTGAAGCTTTCTTT.

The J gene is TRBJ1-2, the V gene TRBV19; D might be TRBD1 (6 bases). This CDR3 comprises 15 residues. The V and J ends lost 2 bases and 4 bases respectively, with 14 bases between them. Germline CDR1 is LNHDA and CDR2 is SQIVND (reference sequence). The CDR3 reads CASSISGGHTYGYTF. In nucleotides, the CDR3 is TGTGCCAGTAGTATATCCGGGGGGCACACCTATGGCTACACCTTC.

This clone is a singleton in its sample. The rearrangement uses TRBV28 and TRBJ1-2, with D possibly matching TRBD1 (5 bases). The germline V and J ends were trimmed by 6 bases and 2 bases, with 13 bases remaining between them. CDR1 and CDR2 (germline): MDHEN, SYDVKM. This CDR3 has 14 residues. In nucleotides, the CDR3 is TGTGCCAGCAGACAGGCCGGAGACAACTATGGCTACACCTTC. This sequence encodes CASRQAGDNYGYTF.